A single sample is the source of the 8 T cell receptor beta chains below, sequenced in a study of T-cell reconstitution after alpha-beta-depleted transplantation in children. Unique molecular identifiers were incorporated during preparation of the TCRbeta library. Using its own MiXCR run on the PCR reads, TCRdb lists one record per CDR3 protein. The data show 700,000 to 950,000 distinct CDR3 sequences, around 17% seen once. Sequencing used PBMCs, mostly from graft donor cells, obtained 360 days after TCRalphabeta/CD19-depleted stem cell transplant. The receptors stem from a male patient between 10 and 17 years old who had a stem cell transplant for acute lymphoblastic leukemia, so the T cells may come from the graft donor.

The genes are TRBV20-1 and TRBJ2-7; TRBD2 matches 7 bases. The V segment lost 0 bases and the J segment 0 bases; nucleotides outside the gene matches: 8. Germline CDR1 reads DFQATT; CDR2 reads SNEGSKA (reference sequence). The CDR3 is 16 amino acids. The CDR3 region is CSARESRGGSSYEQYF. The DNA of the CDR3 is TGCAGTGCTAGAGAGAGTCGCGGGGGAAGCTCCTACGAGCAGTACTTC.

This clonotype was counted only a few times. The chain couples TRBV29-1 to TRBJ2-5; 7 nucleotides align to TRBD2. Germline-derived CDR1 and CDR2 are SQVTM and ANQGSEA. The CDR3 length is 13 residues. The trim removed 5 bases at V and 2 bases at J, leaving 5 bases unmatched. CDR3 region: CSVRASGQETQYF. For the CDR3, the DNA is TGCAGCGTTAGGGCTAGCGGTCAAGAGACCCAGTACTTC. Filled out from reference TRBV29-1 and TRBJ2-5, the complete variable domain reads SAVISQKPSRDICQRGTSLTIQCQVDSQVTMMFWYRQQPGQSLTLIATANQGSEATYESGFVIDKFPISRPNLTFSTLTVSNMSPEDSSIYLCSVRASGQETQYFGPGTRLLVL.

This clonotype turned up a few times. CDR3: CASSLLLGRAYGYTF. In nucleotides, the CDR3 is TGCGCCAGCAGCTTGTTGCTAGGCAGGGCCTATGGCTACACCTTC. The chain has TRBV5-1 and TRBJ1-2; tentatively, D is TRBD1 (5 bases). V gave up 1 base and J gave up 4 bases, with 14 bases separating them. The CDR3 sequence is 15 residues long. Per the germline V gene, CDR1 is SGHRS and CDR2 is YFSETQ.

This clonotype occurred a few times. CDR3 loop: CASSFGTIGSYEQYF. The CDR3 DNA is TGCGCCAGCAGCTTTGGGACTATCGGATCCTACGAGCAGTACTTC. J is TRBJ2-7 and V is TRBV5-1; 7 bases map to TRBD2. The J segment lost 1 base and the V segment lost 2 bases, leaving 6 bases of the junction unmatched. This CDR3 has 15 residues. Germline CDR1 and CDR2: SGHRS and YFSETQ.

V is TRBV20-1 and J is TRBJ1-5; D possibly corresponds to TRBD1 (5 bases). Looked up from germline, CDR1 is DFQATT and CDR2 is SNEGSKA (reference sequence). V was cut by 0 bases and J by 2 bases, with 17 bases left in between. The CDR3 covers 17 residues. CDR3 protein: CSAREGRRLPGNQPQHF. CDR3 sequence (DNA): TGCAGTGCTAGAGAGGGACGGAGGCTTCCGGGCAATCAGCCCCAGCATTTT.

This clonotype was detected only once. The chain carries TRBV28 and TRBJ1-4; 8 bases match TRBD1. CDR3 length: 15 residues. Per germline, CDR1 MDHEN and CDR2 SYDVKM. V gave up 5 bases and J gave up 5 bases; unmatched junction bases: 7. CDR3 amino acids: CASSPSRDRNEKLFF. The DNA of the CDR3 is TGTGCCAGCAGTCCCTCCCGGGACAGGAATGAAAAACTGTTTTTT. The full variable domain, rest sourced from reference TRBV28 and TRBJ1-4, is DVKVTQSSRYLVKRTGEKVFLECVQDMDHENMFWYRQDPGLGLRLIYFSYDVKMKEKGDIPEGYSVSREKKERFSLILESASTNQTSMYLCASSPSRDRNEKLFFGSGTQLSVL.

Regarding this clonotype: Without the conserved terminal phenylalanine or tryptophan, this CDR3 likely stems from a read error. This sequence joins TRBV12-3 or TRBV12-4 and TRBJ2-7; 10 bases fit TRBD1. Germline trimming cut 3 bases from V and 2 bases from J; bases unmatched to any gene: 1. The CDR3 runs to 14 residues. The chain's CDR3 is CASSFGTGAYEQYI. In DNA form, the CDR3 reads TGTGCCAGCAGTTTCGGGACAGGGGCCTACGAGCAGTACATC.

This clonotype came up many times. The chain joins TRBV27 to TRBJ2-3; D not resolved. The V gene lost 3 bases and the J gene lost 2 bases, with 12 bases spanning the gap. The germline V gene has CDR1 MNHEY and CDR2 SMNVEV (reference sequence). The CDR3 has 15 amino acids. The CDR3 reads CASSFLATATDTQYF. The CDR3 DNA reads TGTGCCAGCAGTTTTCTGGCGACCGCCACAGATACGCAGTATTTT.